This passage covers 5 T cell receptor beta chains from one sample sequenced in a study of tumor and adjacent non-tumor tissue in lung cancer. A modified ARM-PCR protocol with three rounds of nested PCR amplified TCRbeta. TCRdb re-derived calls from the multiplex PCR reads in MiXCR, one entry per CDR3 protein. Of 75,000 to 100,000 distinct CDR3 sequences in the sample, around 71% were seen once. RNA was extracted from bulk tissue without any cell sorting. The source material was lung tumor tissue. The receptors originated from a man aged 55 to 70 with non-small cell lung cancer.

This clonotype was counted at least ten times. The chain combines TRBV11-2 with TRBJ2-1; 9 bases are a match to TRBD1. The CDR3 is made up of 14 amino acids. CDR1 and CDR2 from the germline V gene are SGHAT and FQNNGV. V trimming: 5 bases; J trimming: 9 bases; junction bases outside the gene matches: 8. DNA of the CDR3: TGTGCCAGCAGCACACCGGGACAGGGACGTGAGCAGTTCTTC. Translated: CASSTPGQGREQFF.

In its sample, this clonotype was seen many times. This chain links TRBV10-2 with TRBJ1-2; a possible D gene is TRBD1 (6 bases). CDR1 is WSHSY and CDR2 is SAAADI in the germline V gene. There are 13 residues in the CDR3. Deletions cut 7 bases from V and 2 bases from J, with 11 bases between. Written as DNA, the CDR3 is TGCGCCAGCACGGACAGTTGGAACTATGGCTACACCTTC. Translating gives CASTDSWNYGYTF.

This clonotype was detected only a few times. A much larger clone lies one base from this, so it may be a read error. The chain uses TRBV5-1 and TRBJ2-3; D possibly corresponds to TRBD2 (6 bases). CDR1 is SGHRS and CDR2 is YFSETQ in the germline V gene. The CDR3 is 15 residues long. The CDR3 region is CAGSLEGTSTDTQYF. The DNA of the CDR3 is TGCGCCGGCAGCTTGGAGGGTACTAGCACAGATACGCAGTATTTT. Together with reference TRBV5-1 and TRBJ2-3, the CDR3 gives the full variable domain: KAGVTQTPRYLIKTRGQQVTLSCSPISGHRSVSWYQQTPGQGLQFLFEYFSETQRNKGNFPGRFSGRQFSNSRSEMNVSTLELGDSALYLCAGSLEGTSTDTQYFGPGTRLTVL.

The chain employs TRBV7-2 and TRBJ2-7; possibly TRBD2 for D (6 bases). V lost 3 bases and J lost 1, with 10 bases in between. CDR3 length equals 14 residues. Germline V CDR1 and CDR2: SGHTA, FQGNSA. The CDR3 DNA reads as TGTGCCAGCAGCTTCGGTGGGACTTCCTACGAGCAGTACTTC. Translation gives CASSFGGTSYEQYF.

With respect to this clonotype: A much larger clone differs from this one at a single base, so this may be a read error. V and J are TRBV20-1 and TRBJ1-4; 12 nucleotides match TRBD1. Germline-derived CDR1 and CDR2 are DFQATT and SNEGSKA (reference sequence). This CDR3 comprises 14 residues. V was pared by 8 bases and J by 14 bases, with 15 bases of the junction left unmatched. This chain's CDR3 is CSTSGDRGREGLFF. CDR3 sequence (DNA): TGCAGTACTTCCGGGGACAGGGGGCGCGAAGGGCTGTTTTTT.